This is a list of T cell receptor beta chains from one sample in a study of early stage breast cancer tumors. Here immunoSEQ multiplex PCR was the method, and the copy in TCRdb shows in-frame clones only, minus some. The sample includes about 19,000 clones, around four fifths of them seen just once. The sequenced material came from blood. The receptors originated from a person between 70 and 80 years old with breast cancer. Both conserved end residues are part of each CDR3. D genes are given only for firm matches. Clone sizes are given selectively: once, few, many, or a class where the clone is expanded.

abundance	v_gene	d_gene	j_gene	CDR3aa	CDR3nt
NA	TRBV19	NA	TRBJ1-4	CASIGGGLGEKLFF	TGTGCCAGTATCGGCGGAGGGCTGGGGGAAAAACTGTTTTTT
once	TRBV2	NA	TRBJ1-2	CASSDVGSSYGYTF	TGTGCCAGCAGTGATGTGGGCTCCTCCTATGGCTACACCTTC
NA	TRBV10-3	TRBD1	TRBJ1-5	CAISGGTGGNQPQHF	TGTGCCATCAGTGGGGGGACAGGGGGCAATCAGCCCCAGCATTTT
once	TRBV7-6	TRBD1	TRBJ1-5	CASSSGTGSQPQHF	TGTGCCAGCAGCTCCGGGACAGGTTCCCAGCCCCAGCATTTT
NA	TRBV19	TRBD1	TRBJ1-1	CASNTDRDKAFF	TGTGCCAGTAATACGGACAGGGACAAAGCTTTCTTT
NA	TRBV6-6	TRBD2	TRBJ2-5	CASRRAGPEETQYF	TGTGCCAGCAGACGAGCGGGGCCTGAAGAGACCCAGTACTTC
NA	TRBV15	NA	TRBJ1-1	CATSRDVNRDPNTEAFF	TGTGCCACCAGCAGAGATGTGAACAGGGACCCGAACACTGAAGCTTTCTTT
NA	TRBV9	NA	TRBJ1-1	CASREAERGEAFF	TGTGCCAGCAGAGAGGCAGAGCGGGGTGAAGCTTTCTTT
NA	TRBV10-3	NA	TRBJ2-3	CAISGRGFSTDTQYF	TGTGCCATCAGTGGAAGGGGCTTTAGCACAGATACGCAGTATTTT
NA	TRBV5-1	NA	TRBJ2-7	CASSPPGNEQYF	TGCGCCAGCAGCCCTCCGGGGAACGAGCAGTACTTC
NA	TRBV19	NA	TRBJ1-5	CASSIREGNQPQHF	TGTGCCAGTAGTATCAGGGAAGGCAATCAGCCCCAGCATTTT
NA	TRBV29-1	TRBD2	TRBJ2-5	CSVEGVAGVGKTQYF	TGCAGCGTTGAAGGAGTCGCGGGAGTAGGGAAGACCCAGTACTTC
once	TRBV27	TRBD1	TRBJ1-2	CASSQLPGQVAGYTF	TGTGCCAGCAGTCAACTCCCGGGACAGGTGGCAGGCTACACCTTC
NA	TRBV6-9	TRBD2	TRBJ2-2	CASSYTSGVPGTGELFF	TGTGCCAGCAGTTATACTAGCGGGGTCCCTGGGACCGGGGAGCTGTTTTTT
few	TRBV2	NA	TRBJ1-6	CASSERQGYSSPLHF	TGTGCCAGCAGTGAAAGGCAGGGGTATTCATCACCCCTCCACTTT
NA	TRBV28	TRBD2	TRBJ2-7	CASSFGGTNTYEQYF	TGTGCCAGCAGTTTTGGAGGGACTAATACCTACGAGCAGTACTTC
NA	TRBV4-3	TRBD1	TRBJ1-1	CASSRKQGDTEAFF	TGCGCCAGCAGCCGGAAACAGGGGGACACTGAAGCTTTCTTT
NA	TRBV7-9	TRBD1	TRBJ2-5	CASSLATGTGLQETQYF	TGTGCCAGCAGCTTAGCGACCGGGACAGGGCTCCAAGAGACCCAGTACTTC
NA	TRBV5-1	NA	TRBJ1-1	CASSLTFMNTEAFF	TGCGCCAGCAGCTTGACATTCATGAACACTGAAGCTTTCTTT
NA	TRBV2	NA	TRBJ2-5	CASSREQGHKTQYF	TGTGCCAGCAGCCGGGAACAGGGTCATAAGACCCAGTACTTC
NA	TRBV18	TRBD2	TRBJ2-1	CASSPTSPNEQFF	TGTGCCAGCTCACCGACTAGCCCTAATGAGCAGTTCTTC
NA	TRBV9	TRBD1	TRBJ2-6	CASSVGGQGALGANVLTF	TGTGCCAGCAGCGTAGGGGGACAGGGGGCGCTCGGGGCCAACGTCCTGACTTTC
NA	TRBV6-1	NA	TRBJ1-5	CASSEVGLGQGLRF	TGTGCCAGCAGTGAAGTCGGGTTGGGTCAGGGCCTGCGTTTT
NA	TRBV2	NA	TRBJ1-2	CASHGLQGQNYGYTF	TGTGCCAGCCACGGACTCCAGGGGCAAAACTATGGCTACACCTTC
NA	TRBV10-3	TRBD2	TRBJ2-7	CAIRGGLAGTYEQYF	TGTGCCATCAGGGGGGGACTAGCGGGGACCTACGAGCAGTACTTC
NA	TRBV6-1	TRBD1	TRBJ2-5	CASSADRAGTQYF	TGTGCCAGCAGTGCAGACAGGGCCGGGACCCAGTACTTC
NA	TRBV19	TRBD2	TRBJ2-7	CASSGTSSPSPSKQYF	TGTGCCAGTAGTGGGACTAGTTCCCCCTCTCCGAGCAAGCAGTACTTC
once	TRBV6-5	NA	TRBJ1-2	CASSYRTGRAYGYTF	TGTGCCAGCAGTTACCGCACAGGGAGGGCCTATGGCTACACCTTC
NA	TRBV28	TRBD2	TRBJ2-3	CASSPLLAETSTDTQYF	TGTGCCAGCAGCCCCCTCCTAGCGGAAACTAGCACAGATACGCAGTATTTT
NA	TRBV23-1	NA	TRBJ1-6	CASSHPDGSANSPLHF	TGCGCCAGCAGTCACCCCGATGGTAGTGCCAATTCACCCCTCCACTTT
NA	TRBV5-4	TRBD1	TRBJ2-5	CASSNHRGSETQYF	TGTGCCAGCAGCAACCACAGGGGGTCAGAGACCCAGTACTTC
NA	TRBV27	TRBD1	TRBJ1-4	CASSSQGAGEKLFF	TGTGCCAGCAGTTCACAGGGGGCAGGTGAAAAACTGTTTTTT
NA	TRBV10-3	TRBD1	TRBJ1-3	CAISESQGAGNTIYF	TGTGCCATCAGTGAGTCGCAGGGGGCTGGAAACACCATATATTTT
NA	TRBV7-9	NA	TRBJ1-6	CASSSGGQDSPLHF	TGTGCCAGCAGCTCGGGGGGGCAGGATTCACCCCTCCACTTT
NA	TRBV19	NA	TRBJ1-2	CASSIGSSPSYGYTF	TGTGCCAGTAGTATAGGCTCCAGTCCGTCCTATGGCTACACCTTC
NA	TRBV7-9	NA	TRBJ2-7	CASSFGGRRNYEQYF	TGTGCCAGCAGCTTCGGGGGGCGACGAAACTACGAGCAGTACTTC
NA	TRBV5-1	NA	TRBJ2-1	CASSLVQDNEQFF	TGCGCCAGCAGCTTGGTTCAGGACAATGAGCAGTTCTTC
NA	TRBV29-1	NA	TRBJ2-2	CSVDNGGGYTGELFF	TGCAGCGTTGATAATGGAGGCGGTTACACCGGGGAGCTGTTTTTT
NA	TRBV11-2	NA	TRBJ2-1	CASSFWAPGGEQFF	TGTGCCAGCAGCTTTTGGGCCCCCGGGGGTGAGCAGTTCTTC
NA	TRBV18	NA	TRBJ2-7	CASSPVAKNEQYF	TGTGCCAGCTCACCAGTGGCAAAGAACGAGCAGTACTTC
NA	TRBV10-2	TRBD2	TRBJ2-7	CASSVTSGGYSYEQYF	TGCGCCAGCAGCGTGACTAGCGGGGGATACTCCTACGAGCAGTACTTC
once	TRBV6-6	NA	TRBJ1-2	CATSSGMNYGYTF	TGTGCCACTTCGTCGGGGATGAATTATGGCTACACCTTC
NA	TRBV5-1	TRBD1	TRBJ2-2	CASSLQGVGTGELFF	TGCGCCAGCAGCTTACAGGGGGTCGGAACCGGGGAGCTGTTTTTT
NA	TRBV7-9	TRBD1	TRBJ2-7	CASSLPRDRGNEQYF	TGTGCCAGCAGCTTACCCCGGGACAGGGGAAACGAGCAGTACTTC
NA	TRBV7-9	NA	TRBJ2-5	CASSLAMGGQETQYF	TGTGCCAGCAGCTTAGCGATGGGAGGCCAAGAGACCCAGTACTTC
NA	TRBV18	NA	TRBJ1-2	CASSPQSGANYGYTF	TGTGCCAGCTCACCACAATCAGGGGCGAATTATGGCTACACCTTC
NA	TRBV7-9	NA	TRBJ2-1	CASSLTGGGNEQFF	TGTGCCAGCAGCCTTACTGGCGGCGGAAATGAGCAGTTCTTC
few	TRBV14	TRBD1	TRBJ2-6	CASSADRGTSGANVLTF	TGTGCCAGCAGCGCCGACAGGGGGACCTCTGGGGCCAACGTCCTGACTTTC
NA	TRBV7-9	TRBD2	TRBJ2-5	CASSLLWRGGGETQYF	TGTGCCAGCAGCTTACTTTGGCGGGGGGGCGGAGAGACCCAGTACTTC
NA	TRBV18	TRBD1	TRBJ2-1	CASSPRSRGNNEQFF	TGTGCCAGCTCACCCAGGTCCAGGGGGAATAATGAGCAGTTCTTC
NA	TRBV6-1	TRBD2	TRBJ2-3	CASSEWLAGGYTDTQYF	TGTGCCAGCAGTGAATGGTTAGCGGGGGGTTACACAGATACGCAGTATTTT
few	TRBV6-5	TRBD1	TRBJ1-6	CASSYMGQYSPLHF	TGTGCCAGCAGTTACATGGGACAGTATTCACCCCTCCACTTT
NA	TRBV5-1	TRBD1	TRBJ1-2	CASSLEGQGVYGYTF	TGCGCCAGCAGCTTGGAGGGACAGGGCGTCTATGGCTACACCTTC
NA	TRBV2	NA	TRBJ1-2	CASSLQESNYGYTF	TGTGCCAGCAGCCTACAGGAGTCTAACTATGGCTACACCTTC